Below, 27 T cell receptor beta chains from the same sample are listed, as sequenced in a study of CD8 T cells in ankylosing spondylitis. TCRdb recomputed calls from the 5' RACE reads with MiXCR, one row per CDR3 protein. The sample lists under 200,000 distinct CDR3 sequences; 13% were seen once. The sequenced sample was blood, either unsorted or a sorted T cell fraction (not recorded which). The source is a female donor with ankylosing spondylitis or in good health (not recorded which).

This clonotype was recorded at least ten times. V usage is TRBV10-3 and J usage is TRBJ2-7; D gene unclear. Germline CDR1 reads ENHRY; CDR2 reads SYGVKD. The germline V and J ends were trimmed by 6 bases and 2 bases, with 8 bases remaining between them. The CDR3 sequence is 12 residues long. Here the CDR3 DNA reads TGTGCCATCAGCCCACAGACCTACGAGCAGTACTTC. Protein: CAISPQTYEQYF.

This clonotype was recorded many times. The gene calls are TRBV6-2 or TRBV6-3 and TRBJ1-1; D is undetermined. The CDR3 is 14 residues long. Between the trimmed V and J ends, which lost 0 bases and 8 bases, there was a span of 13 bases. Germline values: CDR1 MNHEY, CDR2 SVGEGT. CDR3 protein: CASSYSIVAREAFF. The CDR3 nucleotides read TGTGCCAGCAGTTACTCGATAGTAGCCAGAGAAGCTTTCTTT.

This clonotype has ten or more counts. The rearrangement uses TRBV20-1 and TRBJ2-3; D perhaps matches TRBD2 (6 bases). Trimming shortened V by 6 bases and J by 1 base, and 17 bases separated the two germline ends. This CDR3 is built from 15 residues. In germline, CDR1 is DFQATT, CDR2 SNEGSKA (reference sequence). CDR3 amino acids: CSATSTGEGTDTQYF. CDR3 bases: TGCAGTGCCACTTCGACTGGGGAGGGCACAGATACGCAGTATTTT.

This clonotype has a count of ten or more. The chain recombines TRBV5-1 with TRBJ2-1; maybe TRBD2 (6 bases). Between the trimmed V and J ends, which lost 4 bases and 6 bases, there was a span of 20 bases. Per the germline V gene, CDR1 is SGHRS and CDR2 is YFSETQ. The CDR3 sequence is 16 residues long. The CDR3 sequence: CASSRIGGVAVNEQFF. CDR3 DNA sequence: TGCGCCAGCAGCCGTATCGGCGGGGTGGCTGTCAATGAGCAGTTCTTC. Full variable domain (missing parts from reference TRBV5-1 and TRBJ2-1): KAGVTQTPRYLIKTRGQQVTLSCSPISGHRSVSWYQQTPGQGLQFLFEYFSETQRNKGNFPGRFSGRQFSNSRSEMNVSTLELGDSALYLCASSRIGGVAVNEQFFGPGTRLTVL.

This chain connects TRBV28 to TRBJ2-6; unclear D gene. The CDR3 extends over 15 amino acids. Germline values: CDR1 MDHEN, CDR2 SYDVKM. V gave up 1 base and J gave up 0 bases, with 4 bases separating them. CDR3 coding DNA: TGTGCCAGCAGTTTATCCCACTCTGGGGCCAACGTCCTGACTTTC. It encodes CASSLSHSGANVLTF.

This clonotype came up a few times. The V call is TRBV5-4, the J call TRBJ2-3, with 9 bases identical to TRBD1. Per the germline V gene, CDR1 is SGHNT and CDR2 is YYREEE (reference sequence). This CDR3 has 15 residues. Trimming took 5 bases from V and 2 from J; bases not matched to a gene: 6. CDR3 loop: CASRDRGPATDTQYF. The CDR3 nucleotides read TGTGCCAGCAGGGACAGGGGACCGGCCACAGATACGCAGTATTTT.

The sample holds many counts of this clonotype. DNA of the CDR3: TGTGCCAGCAGTTCCCTCACTAGCGGGGAGATCACAGATACGCAGTATTTT. It codes for CASSSLTSGEITDTQYF. V is TRBV28 and J is TRBJ2-3, with 10 bases aligning to TRBD2. CDR3 length: 17 residues. Germline V gene sequence: CDR1 MDHEN, CDR2 SYDVKM. Trimming took 4 bases from V and 2 from J; bases not matched to a gene: 9.

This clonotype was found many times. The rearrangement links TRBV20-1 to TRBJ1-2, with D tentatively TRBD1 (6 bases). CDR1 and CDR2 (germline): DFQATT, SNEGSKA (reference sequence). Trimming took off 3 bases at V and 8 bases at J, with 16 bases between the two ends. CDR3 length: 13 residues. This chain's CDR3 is CSARSGASYGYTF. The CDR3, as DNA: TGCAGTGCTAGGTCGGGGGCGTCCTACGGCTACACCTTC.

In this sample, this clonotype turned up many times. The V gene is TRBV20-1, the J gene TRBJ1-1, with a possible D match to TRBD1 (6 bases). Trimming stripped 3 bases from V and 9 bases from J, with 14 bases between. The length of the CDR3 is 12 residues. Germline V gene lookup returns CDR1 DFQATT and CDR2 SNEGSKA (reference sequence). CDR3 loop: CSARLTGTQAFF. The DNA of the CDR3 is TGCAGTGCTAGGCTAACAGGGACCCAAGCTTTCTTT.

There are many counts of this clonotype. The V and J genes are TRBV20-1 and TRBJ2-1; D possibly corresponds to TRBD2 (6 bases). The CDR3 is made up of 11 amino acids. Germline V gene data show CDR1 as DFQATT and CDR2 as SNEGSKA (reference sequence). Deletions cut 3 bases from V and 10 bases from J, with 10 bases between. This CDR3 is CSARDAGEQFF. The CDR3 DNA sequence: TGCAGTGCTAGGGATGCGGGAGAGCAGTTCTTC.

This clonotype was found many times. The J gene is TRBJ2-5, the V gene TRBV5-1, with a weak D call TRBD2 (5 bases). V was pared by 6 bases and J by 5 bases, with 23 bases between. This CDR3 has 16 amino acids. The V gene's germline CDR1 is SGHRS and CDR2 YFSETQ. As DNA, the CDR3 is TGCGCCAGCACCCTTGCCACCGGGGATCTGTGGGAGACCCAGTACTTC. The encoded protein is CASTLATGDLWETQYF.

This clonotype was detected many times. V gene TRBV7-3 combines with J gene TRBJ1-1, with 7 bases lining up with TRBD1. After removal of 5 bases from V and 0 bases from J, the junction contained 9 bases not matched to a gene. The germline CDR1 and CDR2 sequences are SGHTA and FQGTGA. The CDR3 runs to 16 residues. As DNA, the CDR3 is TGTGCCAGCAGCCCGAGGGGGGGGACAGTGAACACTGAAGCTTTCTTT. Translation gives CASSPRGGTVNTEAFF. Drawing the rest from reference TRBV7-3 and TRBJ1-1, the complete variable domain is GAGVSQTPSNKVTEKGKYVELRCDPISGHTALYWYRQSLGQGPEFLIYFQGTGAADDSGLPNDRFFAVRPEGSVSTLKIQRTERGDSAVYLCASSPRGGTVNTEAFFGQGTRLTVV.

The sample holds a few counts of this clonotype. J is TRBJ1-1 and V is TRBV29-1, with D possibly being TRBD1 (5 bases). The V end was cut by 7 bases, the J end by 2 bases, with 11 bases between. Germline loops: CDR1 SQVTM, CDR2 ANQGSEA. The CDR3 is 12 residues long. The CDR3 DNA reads TGCAGCGCCATAGACAGCAACACTGAAGCTTTCTTT. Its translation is CSAIDSNTEAFF.

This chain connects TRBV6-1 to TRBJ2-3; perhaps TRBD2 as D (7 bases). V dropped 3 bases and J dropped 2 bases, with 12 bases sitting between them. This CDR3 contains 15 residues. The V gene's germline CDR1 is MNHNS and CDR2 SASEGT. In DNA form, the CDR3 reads TGTGCCAGCAGTGACCGGGGGGCGGACACAGATACGCAGTATTTT. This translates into CASSDRGADTDTQYF.

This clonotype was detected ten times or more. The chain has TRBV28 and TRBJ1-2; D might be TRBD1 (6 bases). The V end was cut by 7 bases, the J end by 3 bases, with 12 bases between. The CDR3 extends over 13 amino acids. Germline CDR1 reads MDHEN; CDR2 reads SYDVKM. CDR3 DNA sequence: TGTGCCAGCAACGACAGGTTTGACTATGGCTACACCTTC. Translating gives CASNDRFDYGYTF.

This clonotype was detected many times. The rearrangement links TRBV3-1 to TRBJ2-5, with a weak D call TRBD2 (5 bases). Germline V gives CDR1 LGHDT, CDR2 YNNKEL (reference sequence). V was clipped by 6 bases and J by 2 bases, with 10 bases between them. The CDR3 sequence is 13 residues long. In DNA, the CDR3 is TGTGCCAGCAGAGACTACCTTCAAGAGACCCAGTACTTC. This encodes CASRDYLQETQYF.

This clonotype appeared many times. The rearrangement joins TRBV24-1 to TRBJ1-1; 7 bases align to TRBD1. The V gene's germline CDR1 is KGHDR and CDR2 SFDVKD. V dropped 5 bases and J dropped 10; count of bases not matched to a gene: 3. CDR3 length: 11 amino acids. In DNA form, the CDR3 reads TGTGCCACCAGTGTTCAGGGGGTAGCTTTCTTT. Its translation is CATSVQGVAFF.

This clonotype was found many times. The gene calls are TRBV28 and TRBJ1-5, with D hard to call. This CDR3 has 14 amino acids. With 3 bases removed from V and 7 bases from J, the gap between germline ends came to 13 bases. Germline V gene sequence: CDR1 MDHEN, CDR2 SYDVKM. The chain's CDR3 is CASSFLYGGQPQHF. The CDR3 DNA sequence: TGTGCCAGCAGTTTCTTATACGGAGGGCAGCCCCAGCATTTT.

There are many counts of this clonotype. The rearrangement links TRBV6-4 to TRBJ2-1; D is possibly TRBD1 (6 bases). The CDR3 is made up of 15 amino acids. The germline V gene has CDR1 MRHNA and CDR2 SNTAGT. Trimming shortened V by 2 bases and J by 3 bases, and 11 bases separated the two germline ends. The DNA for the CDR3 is TGTGCCAGCAGTGACCCCCAGGACAGCTACAATGAGCAGTTCTTC. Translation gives CASSDPQDSYNEQFF.

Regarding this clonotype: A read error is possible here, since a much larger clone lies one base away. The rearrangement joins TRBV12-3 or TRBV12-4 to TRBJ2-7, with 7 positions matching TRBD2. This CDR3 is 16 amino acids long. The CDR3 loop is CARSLGPGTGGYEQYF. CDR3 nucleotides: TGTGCCAGGAGTTTAGGGCCGGGTACGGGAGGCTACGAGCAGTACTTC.

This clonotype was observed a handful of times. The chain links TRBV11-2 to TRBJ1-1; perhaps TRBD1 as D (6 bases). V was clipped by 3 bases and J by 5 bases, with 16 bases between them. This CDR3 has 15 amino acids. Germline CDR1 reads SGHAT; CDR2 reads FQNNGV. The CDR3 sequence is CASSFAGAQGTEAFF. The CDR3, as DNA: TGTGCCAGCAGCTTCGCCGGGGCCCAGGGGACTGAAGCTTTCTTT.

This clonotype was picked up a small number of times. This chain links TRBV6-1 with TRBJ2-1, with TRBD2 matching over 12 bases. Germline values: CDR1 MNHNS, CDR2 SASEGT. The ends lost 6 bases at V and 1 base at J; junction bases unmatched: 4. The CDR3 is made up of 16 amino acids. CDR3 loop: CASRTSGSSSYNEQFF. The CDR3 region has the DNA TGTGCCAGCAGGACTAGCGGGAGTTCGTCCTACAATGAGCAGTTCTTC.

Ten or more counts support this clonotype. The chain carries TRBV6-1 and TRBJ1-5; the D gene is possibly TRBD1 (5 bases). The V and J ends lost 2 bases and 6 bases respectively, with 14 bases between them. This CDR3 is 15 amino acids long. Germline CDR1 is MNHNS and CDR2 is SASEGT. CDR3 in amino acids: CASSESGGAGQPQHF. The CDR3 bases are TGTGCCAGCAGTGAATCTGGTGGGGCCGGTCAGCCCCAGCATTTT.

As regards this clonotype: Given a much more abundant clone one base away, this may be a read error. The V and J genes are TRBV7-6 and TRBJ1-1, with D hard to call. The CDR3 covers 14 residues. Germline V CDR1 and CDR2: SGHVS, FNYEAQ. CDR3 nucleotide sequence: TGTGCCAGCAGCTTAGGACCCCAGAACACTGAAACTTTCTTT. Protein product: CASSLGPQNTETFF.

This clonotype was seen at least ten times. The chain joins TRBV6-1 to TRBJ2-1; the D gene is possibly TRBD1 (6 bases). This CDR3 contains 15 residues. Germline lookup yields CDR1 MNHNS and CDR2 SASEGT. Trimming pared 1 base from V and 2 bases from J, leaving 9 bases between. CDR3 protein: CASSEVGQPYNEQFF. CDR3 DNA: TGTGCCAGCAGTGAAGTAGGACAGCCCTACAATGAGCAGTTCTTC.

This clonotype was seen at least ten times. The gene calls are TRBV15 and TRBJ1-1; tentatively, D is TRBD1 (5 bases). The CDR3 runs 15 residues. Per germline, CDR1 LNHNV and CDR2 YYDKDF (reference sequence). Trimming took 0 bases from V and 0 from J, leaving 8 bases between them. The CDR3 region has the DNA TGTGCCACCAGCAGAGAGGGGGGTATGAACACTGAAGCTTTCTTT. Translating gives CATSREGGMNTEAFF.

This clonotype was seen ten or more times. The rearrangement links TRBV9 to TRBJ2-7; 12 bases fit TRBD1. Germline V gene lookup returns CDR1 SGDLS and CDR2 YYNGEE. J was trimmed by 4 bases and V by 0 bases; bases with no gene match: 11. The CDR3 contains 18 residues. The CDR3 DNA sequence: TGTGCCAGCAGCGTAGTTCCGGGACAGGGGGCGAATAAGTACGAGCAGTACTTC. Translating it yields CASSVVPGQGANKYEQYF.